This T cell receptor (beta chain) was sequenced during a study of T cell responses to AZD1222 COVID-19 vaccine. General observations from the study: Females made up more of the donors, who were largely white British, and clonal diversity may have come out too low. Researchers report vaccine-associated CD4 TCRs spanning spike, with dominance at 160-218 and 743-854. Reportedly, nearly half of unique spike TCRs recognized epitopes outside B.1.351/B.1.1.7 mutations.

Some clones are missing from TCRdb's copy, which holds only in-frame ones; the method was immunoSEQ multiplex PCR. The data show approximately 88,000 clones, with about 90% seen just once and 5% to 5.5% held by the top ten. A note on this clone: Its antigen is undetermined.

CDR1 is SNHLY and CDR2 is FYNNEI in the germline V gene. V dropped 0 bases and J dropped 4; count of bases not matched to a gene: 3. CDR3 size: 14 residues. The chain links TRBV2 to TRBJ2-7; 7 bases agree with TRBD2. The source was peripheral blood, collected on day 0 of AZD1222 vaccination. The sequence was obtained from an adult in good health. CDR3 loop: CASSEAGGRYEQYF. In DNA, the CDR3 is TGTGCCAGCAGTGAAGCGGGAGGGCGTTACGAGCAGTACTTC.